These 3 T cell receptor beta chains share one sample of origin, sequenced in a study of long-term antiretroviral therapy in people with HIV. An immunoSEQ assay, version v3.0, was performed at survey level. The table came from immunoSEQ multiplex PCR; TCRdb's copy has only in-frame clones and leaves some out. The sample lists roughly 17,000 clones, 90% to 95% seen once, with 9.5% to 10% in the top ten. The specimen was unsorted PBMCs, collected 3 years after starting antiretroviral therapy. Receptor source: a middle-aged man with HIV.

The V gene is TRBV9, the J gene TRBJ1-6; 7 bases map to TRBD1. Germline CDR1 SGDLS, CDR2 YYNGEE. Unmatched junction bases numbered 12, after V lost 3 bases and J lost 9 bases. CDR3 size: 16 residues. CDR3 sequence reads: CASSAGQAIRSSPLHF. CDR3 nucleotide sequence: TGTGCCAGCAGCGCCGGACAGGCGATCCGCAGTTCACCCCTCCACTTT.

The CDR3 region has the DNA TGTGCCAGCAGTCCCGACACCTACGAGCAGTACTTC. Translating it yields CASSPDTYEQYF. This chain uses TRBV28 with TRBJ2-7, with unresolved D. V was trimmed by 5 bases and J by 2 bases, leaving 7 bases between them. This CDR3 spans 12 amino acids. The germline V gene has CDR1 MDHEN and CDR2 SYDVKM.

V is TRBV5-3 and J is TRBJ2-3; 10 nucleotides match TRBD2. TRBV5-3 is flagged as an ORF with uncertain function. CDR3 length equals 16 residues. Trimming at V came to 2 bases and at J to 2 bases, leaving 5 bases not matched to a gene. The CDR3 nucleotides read TGTGCCAGAAGCTTTATACTAGCGGGGTTCACAGATACGCAGTATTTT. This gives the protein CARSFILAGFTDTQYF.